What follows describes a single TCR beta chain. V gave up 9 bases and J gave up 2 bases, with 17 bases separating them. The CDR3 sequence is 15 residues long. The germline V gene encodes CDR1 LNHDA and CDR2 SQIVND (reference sequence). Per the original data handling: Using reference gene primer amplification, nucleated cell counts were estimated. The assay was immunoSEQ multiplex PCR, and TCRdb's table has in-frame clones only and misses some. V, J and clone size reflect that table, while D and trimming were determined from the DNA. The sample includes roughly 120,000 clones, 84% of them seen just once. The sample comes from a study of blood T cell repertoires in COVID-19. As for the study in general: Whether acute or convalescent, the COVID-19 samples came from the United States, Italy and Spain. The cDNA or gDNA used as material had been derived from T cells, B-cell-depleted T cells, or PBMCs.

The chain has TRBV19 and TRBJ1-3; D perhaps matches TRBD1 (5 bases). This receptor was obtained from a woman aged 55-75 years with acute or convalescent COVID-19. Sequencing was performed on peripheral blood. CDR3 sequence (DNA): TGTGCCAGCCGAAAGCAGGGTCGGGCTGGAAACACCATATATTTT. It codes for CASRKQGRAGNTIYF.